The source of this TCR beta chain is a study of T cell repertoires in cytomegalovirus infection. Study-level background: TCR beta signatures that were public indicated CMV infection and matching HLA type.

Overall study results and limits: Clonotypes of TCR beta that were HLA-C-restricted and CMV-specific dominated the ex vivo response.

TCRdb recomputed calls from the reads with MiXCR, one row per CDR3 protein. This repertoire shows 750,000 to 900,000 distinct CDR3 sequences, about 28% found once; its top ten account for 13%. V lost 0 bases and J 5 bases, leaving 7 bases between the germline ends. Germline CDR1 reads MRHNA; CDR2 reads SNTAGT. The CDR3 consists of 14 residues. About this clonotype: Its cognate antigen is unknown.

The clonotype comes from a human donor in good health (CMV status not recorded). Some clones in this sample may be carry-over from other donors' samples. V gene TRBV6-4 combines with J gene TRBJ2-2; D perhaps matches TRBD1 (6 bases). This specimen consisted of cultured CD8+ T cells from PBMCs, obtained from culture after CMV antigen stimulation. The DNA for the CDR3 is TGTGCCAGCAGTGACTCTACAGGGACCGGGGAGCTGTTTTTT. Translating gives CASSDSTGTGELFF.